A selection of T cell receptor beta chains follows, all from one sample in a study of shared clonotypes between healthy human individuals. TCRdb's copy holds only in-frame clones and misses some; the assay was immunoSEQ multiplex PCR. The sample lists some 2.4 million clones, over 85% occurring once. Source material: naive CD4+ T cells from PBMCs. The receptor set was obtained from a young man in good health. Some clones in this sample may be carry-over from other donors' samples. Both conserved end residues are part of each CDR3. D genes are given only for firm matches. The size of a clone is reported for some rows only, either as once, few or many, or as a class for expanded clones.

size: .; D: .; length: 14; J: TRBJ1-5; V: TRBV7-2; DNA: TGTGCCAGCAGCCCACCGGCGCTTAATCAGCCCCAGCATTTT; CDR3: CASSPPALNQPQHF
size: few; D: .; length: 11; J: TRBJ1-1; V: TRBV30; DNA: TGTGCCTGGAAAGGGAACACTGAAGCTTTCTTT; CDR3: CAWKGNTEAFF
size: few; D: .; length: 11; J: TRBJ1-2; V: TRBV28; DNA: TGTGCCAGCAGGGATAACTATGGCTACACCTTC; CDR3: CASRDNYGYTF
size: .; D: TRBD1; length: 19; J: TRBJ2-1; V: TRBV5-1; DNA: TGCGCCAGCAGCTTGGTATCTGGACAGGGGGAGCGCGGGTTCGATGAGCAGTTCTTC; CDR3: CASSLVSGQGERGFDEQFF
size: once; D: .; length: 13; J: TRBJ1-1; V: TRBV2; DNA: TGTGCCAGCAGTGACCAGGAAAACACTGAAGCTTTCTTT; CDR3: CASSDQENTEAFF
size: .; D: TRBD2; length: 17; J: TRBJ2-3; V: TRBV11-3; DNA: TGTGCCAGCAGCCACCGACTAGCGGGAGACCTCACAGATACGCAGTATTTT; CDR3: CASSHRLAGDLTDTQYF
size: .; D: .; length: 11; J: TRBJ2-2; V: TRBV20-1; DNA: TGCAGTGCTCCAGGGTCCGGGGAGCTGTTTTTT; CDR3: CSAPGSGELFF
size: .; D: .; length: 11; J: TRBJ1-1; V: TRBV19; DNA: TGTGCCAGTAGTATGAGGGACCAAGCTTTCTTT; CDR3: CASSMRDQAFF
size: .; D: TRBD1; length: 15; J: TRBJ1-1; V: TRBV5-5; DNA: TGTGCCAGCAGCTTAAACAGGGGTGGTAGCACTGAAGCTTTCTTT; CDR3: CASSLNRGGSTEAFF
size: .; D: .; length: 13; J: TRBJ2-7; V: TRBV25-1; DNA: TGTGCCAGCAGTTCCGGGACCTCCTACGAGCAGTACTTC; CDR3: CASSSGTSYEQYF
size: once; D: .; length: 14; J: TRBJ2-7; V: TRBV7-8; DNA: TGTGCCAGCAGCTACCGGGACGGACCCTACGAGCAGTACTTC; CDR3: CASSYRDGPYEQYF
size: .; D: TRBD1; length: 15; J: TRBJ2-4; V: TRBV18; DNA: TGTGCCAGCCACCCAACGGACAGGGGCAAAAACATTCAGTACTTC; CDR3: CASHPTDRGKNIQYF
size: .; D: .; length: 12; J: TRBJ2-7; V: TRBV29-1; DNA: TGCAGCGCAACAGGGAACAGTTACGAGCAGTACTTC; CDR3: CSATGNSYEQYF
size: .; D: .; length: 15; J: TRBJ2-7; V: TRBV28; DNA: TGTGCCAGCAGTTCGCCGGGACAAAGTGCCTACGAGCAGTACTTC; CDR3: CASSSPGQSAYEQYF
size: .; D: .; length: 16; J: TRBJ2-7; V: TRBV11-2; DNA: TGTGCCAGCAGCTACCCTCTGACAGAAAGCTCCTACGAGCAGTACTTC; CDR3: CASSYPLTESSYEQYF
size: few; D: .; length: 15; J: TRBJ1-5; V: TRBV19; DNA: TGTGCCAGTACCTTCTCGCCCGAGGGTAATCAGCCCCAGCATTTT; CDR3: CASTFSPEGNQPQHF
size: .; D: .; length: 17; J: TRBJ2-1; V: TRBV11-3; DNA: TGTGCCAGCAGCTTAATGGTGGAGGTAGGGTTTATCTATGAGCAGTTCTTC; CDR3: CASSLMVEVGFIYEQFF
size: .; D: .; length: 13; J: TRBJ1-1; V: TRBV9; DNA: TGTGCCAGCAGCGAATACCTGAACACTGAAGCTTTCTTT; CDR3: CASSEYLNTEAFF
size: .; D: .; length: 13; J: TRBJ2-4; V: TRBV5-1; DNA: TGCGCCAGCAGCTCGGGACGGGAAAACATTCAGTACTTC; CDR3: CASSSGRENIQYF
size: .; D: .; length: 14; J: TRBJ2-6; V: TRBV5-1; DNA: TGCGCCAGCAGCTCAGACTCTGGGGCCAACGTCCTGACTTTC; CDR3: CASSSDSGANVLTF
size: few; D: .; length: 15; J: TRBJ2-7; V: TRBV19; DNA: TGTGCCAGTAGTATCGGCCGACTAGAGTCCTACGAGCAGTACTTC; CDR3: CASSIGRLESYEQYF
size: .; D: TRBD2; length: 14; J: TRBJ2-7; V: TRBV10-3; DNA: TGTGCCATCAGTGAGCCCAGCGGGAGTAACGAGCAGTACTTC; CDR3: CAISEPSGSNEQYF
size: .; D: .; length: 14; J: TRBJ1-4; V: TRBV28; DNA: TGTGCCAGCAGTTTGCCGCCCCTGAATGAAAAACTGTTTTTT; CDR3: CASSLPPLNEKLFF
size: .; D: TRBD1; length: 16; J: TRBJ2-3; V: TRBV5-6; DNA: TGTGCCAGCAGCTTGGTGGTACAGGGGGCAACAGATACGCAGTATTTT; CDR3: CASSLVVQGATDTQYF
size: once; D: TRBD2; length: 15; J: TRBJ2-7; V: TRBV6-6; DNA: TGTGCCAGCAGTTCTCAACTAGCGGGAGGTCACGAGCAGTACTTC; CDR3: CASSSQLAGGHEQYF
size: .; D: .; length: 11; J: TRBJ2-1; V: TRBV2; DNA: TGTGCCAGCAGTGTCAAGGCACGGCAGTTCTTC; CDR3: CASSVKARQFF
size: .; D: .; length: 24; J: TRBJ1-3; V: TRBV6-7; DNA: TGTGCCAGCAGTTACTCGGCTGGCAGGGTTTGGGGAGATAGCGCCTCGTCAACTGGAAACACCATATATTTT; CDR3: CASSYSAGRVWGDSASSTGNTIYF
size: .; D: .; length: 16; J: TRBJ2-2; V: TRBV19; DNA: TGTGCCAGTAGCCGCGTGGGGCACCCGAACACCGGGGAGCTGTTTTTT; CDR3: CASSRVGHPNTGELFF
size: .; D: TRBD1; length: 15; J: TRBJ2-1; V: TRBV18; DNA: TGTGCCAGCTCACAATGGGACAGGGGAAGTGATGAGCAGTTCTTC; CDR3: CASSQWDRGSDEQFF
size: .; D: TRBD1; length: 16; J: TRBJ2-1; V: TRBV4-3; DNA: TGCGCCAGCAGCCAAGATCTCGGACAGGGGGGAAATGAGCAGTTCTTC; CDR3: CASSQDLGQGGNEQFF
size: once; D: .; length: 14; J: TRBJ1-1; V: TRBV11-3; DNA: TGTGCCAGCAGCTTACGCAGTACTGGCACTGAAGCTTTCTTT; CDR3: CASSLRSTGTEAFF
size: .; D: .; length: 13; J: TRBJ2-7; V: TRBV28; DNA: TGTGCCAGCAGTACTCAGGGGTTCTACGAGCAGTACTTC; CDR3: CASSTQGFYEQYF
size: .; D: .; length: 14; J: TRBJ2-7; V: TRBV28; DNA: TGTGCCAGCAGCCCCAGGGAATTGTACTACGAGCAGTACTTC; CDR3: CASSPRELYYEQYF
size: .; D: .; length: 15; J: TRBJ2-1; V: TRBV7-2; DNA: TGTGCCAGCAGCGCCCAGGGGGGGATATACAATGAGCAGTTCTTC; CDR3: CASSAQGGIYNEQFF
size: .; D: .; length: 16; J: TRBJ2-5; V: TRBV5-5; DNA: TGTGCCAGCAGCTCACTAAAGGGATCTGATCAAGAGACCCAGTACTTC; CDR3: CASSSLKGSDQETQYF
size: .; D: TRBD1; length: 16; J: TRBJ1-3; V: TRBV7-9; DNA: TGTGCCAGCAGACGCCCGGGACAGGGGGGAGGAAACACCATATATTTT; CDR3: CASRRPGQGGGNTIYF
size: .; D: .; length: 14; J: TRBJ1-2; V: TRBV6-1; DNA: TGTGCCAGCAGTCAACAGGGTAGTTCATATGGCTACACCTTC; CDR3: CASSQQGSSYGYTF